The clone carrying this T cell receptor (beta chain) was observed at least ten times. Its cognate antigen is unknown. CDR1 and CDR2 (germline): SGHTA, FQGNSA. CDR3 size: 14 residues. The ends lost 6 bases at V and 4 bases at J; junction bases unmatched: 8. Reverse transcribing all isolated RNA meant expressed TCRB transcripts were sequenced. There were 3.4 million or so reads on average in the naive, central memory and regulatory T cell samples. The data were produced by immunoSEQ multiplex PCR, yet TCRdb's version contains in-frame clones alone and is incomplete. Counted here are a few hundred thousand clones, 14% occurring once; the ten biggest clones make up almost 0.02%. This sample is drawn from a study of beta chain features in type 1 diabetes. Study at large: Researchers looked at approximately 100,000,000 sorted cells across all samples. Findings and limits, study-wide: Insertions were fewer and deletions more numerous at VDJ junctions in type 1 diabetes patients. Sequencing from cDNA could over-represent high-TCR-expressing cells. All four CD4+ subsets from Type 1 diabetes patients carried moderately but significantly shorter TCRB CDR3s.

The chain employs TRBV7-2 and TRBJ2-5; TRBD2 aligns across 7 bases. Material for sequencing was naive CD4+ T cells from blood. This TCR derives from a man aged 30 to 39 with type 1 diabetes. CDR3 sequence (DNA): TGTGCCAGCAGTCCGCGGGGGAACGGAGAGACCCAGTACTTC. The encoded protein is CASSPRGNGETQYF.